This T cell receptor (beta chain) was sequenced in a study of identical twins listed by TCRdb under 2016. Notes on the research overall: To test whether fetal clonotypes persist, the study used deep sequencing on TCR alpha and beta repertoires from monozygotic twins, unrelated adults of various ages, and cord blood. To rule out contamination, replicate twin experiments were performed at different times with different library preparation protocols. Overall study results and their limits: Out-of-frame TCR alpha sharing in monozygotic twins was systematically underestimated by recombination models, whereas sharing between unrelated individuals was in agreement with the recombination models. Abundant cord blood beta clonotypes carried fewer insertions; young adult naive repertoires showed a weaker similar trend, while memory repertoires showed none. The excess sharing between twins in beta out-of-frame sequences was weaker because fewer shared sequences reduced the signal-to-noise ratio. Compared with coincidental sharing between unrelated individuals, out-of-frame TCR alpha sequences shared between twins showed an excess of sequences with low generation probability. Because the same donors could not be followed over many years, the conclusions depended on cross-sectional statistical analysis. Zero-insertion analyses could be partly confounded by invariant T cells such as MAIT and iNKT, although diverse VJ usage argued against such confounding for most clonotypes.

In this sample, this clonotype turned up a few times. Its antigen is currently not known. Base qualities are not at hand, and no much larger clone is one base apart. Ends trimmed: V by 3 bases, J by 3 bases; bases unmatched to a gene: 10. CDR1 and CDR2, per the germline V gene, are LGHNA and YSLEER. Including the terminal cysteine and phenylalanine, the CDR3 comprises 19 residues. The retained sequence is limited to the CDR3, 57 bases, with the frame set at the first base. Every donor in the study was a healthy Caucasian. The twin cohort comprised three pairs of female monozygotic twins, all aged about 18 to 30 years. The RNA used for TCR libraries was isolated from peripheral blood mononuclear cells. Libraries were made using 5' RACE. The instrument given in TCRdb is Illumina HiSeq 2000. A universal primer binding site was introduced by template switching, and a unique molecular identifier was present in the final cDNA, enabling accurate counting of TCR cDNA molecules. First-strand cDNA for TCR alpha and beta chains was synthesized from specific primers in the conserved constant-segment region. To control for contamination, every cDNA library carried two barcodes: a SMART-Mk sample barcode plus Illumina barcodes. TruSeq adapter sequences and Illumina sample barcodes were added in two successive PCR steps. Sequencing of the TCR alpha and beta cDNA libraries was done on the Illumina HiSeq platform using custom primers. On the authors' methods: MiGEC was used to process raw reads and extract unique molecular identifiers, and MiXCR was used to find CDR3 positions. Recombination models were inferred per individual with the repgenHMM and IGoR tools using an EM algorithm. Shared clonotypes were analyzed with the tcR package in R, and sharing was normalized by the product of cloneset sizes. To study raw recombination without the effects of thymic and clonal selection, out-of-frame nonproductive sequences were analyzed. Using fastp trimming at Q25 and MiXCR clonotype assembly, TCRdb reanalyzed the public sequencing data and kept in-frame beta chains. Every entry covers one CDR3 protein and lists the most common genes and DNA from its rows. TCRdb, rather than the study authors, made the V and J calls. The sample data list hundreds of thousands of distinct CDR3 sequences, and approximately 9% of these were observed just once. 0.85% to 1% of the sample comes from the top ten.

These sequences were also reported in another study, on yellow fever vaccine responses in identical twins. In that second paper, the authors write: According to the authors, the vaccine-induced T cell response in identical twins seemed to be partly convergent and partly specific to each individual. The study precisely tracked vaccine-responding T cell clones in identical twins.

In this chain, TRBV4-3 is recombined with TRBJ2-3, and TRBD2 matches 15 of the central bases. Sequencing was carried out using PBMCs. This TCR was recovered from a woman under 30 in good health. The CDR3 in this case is CASSHGLAGGPLSTDTQYF. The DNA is TGCGCCAGCAGCCACGGACTAGCGGGAGGGCCGTTGAGTACAGATACGCAGTATTTT.